This T cell receptor beta chain was sequenced for a study of blood T cell repertoires in COVID-19. Turning to the study itself: The samples span acute and convalescent COVID-19 from the United States, Italy and Spain. PBMCs, B-cell-depleted T cells, or T cells were the source of the cDNA or gDNA that made up the material.

Generated by immunoSEQ multiplex PCR, the TCRdb table keeps only in-frame clones and is missing some. The profile covers 250,000 to 350,000 clones, with roughly 88% appearing a single time and roughly 9.1% taken by the ten largest. In its sample, this clone was seen once. The sample holds other DNA sequences that translate to the same CDR3. This CDR3 is built from 13 residues. V gave up 0 bases and J gave up 3 bases, with 5 bases separating them. CDR1 and CDR2 (germline): MNHEY, SVGAGI. The sample consisted of peripheral blood. The chain has TRBV6-5 and TRBJ1-2; no clear D. The TCR was taken from a man between 18 and 35 years old with active or convalescent COVID-19. CDR3 coding DNA: TGTGCCAGCAGTTACTCGGCAGACTATGGCTACACCTTC. Translated, it gives CASSYSADYGYTF.